This T cell receptor beta chain was sequenced during a study of response to subunit inactivated influenza vaccine. TCRdb itself ran the RT-PCR reads through MiXCR, one entry per CDR3 protein. The sample gives about 170,000 distinct CDR3 sequences, approximately 12% of which show up once; 25% to 30% is in the top ten. The sample was also reused in another study, on T cells expressing NK-cell markers. That study adds: What made the TCR beta cDNA was 5'RACE template switching with UMIs. It was sorted CD3+CD56-NKG2C+, CD3+CD56+NKG2C- and CD3+CD56+NKG2C+ T cells that provided the TCR beta repertoires. Roughly 6 donors showed dominant NKG2C+ clonotypes comprising about 1.0-7.5% of their CD8+ T cells.

The TCR originated in a man aged 50 to 59 who received an inactivated influenza vaccine. The sample was CD8+ T cells sorted from PBMCs, taken 11 to 12 days after vaccination.

The CDR3 sequence is CASRSALTGELFF. The CDR3 DNA sequence: TGTGCCAGCCGGTCAGCCCTGACCGGGGAGCTGTTTTTT. The chain couples TRBV6-1 to TRBJ2-2, with no clear D. V gave up 8 bases and J gave up 5 bases, with 12 bases separating them. This CDR3 is built from 13 residues. Germline assignment: CDR1 MNHNS and CDR2 SASEGT.